These T cell receptor beta chains were read from a single sample in a study of blood T cell repertoires in COVID-19. Produced via immunoSEQ multiplex PCR; TCRdb's table is partial and in-frame only. The sample has under 250,000 clones; more than 75% are singletons. The sequenced sample was peripheral blood. The receptor source for this set is a woman older than 75 with COVID-19, enrolled during active disease. Each CDR3 is given with its conserved first and last residue. Fields, in order: V gene, D gene, J gene, clone size, CDR3 protein, CDR3 DNA. The D gene is left open where the match is weak. Clone size is stated in some rows and not others, as once, few, many or a class when expanded.

TRBV5-1,-,TRBJ1-5,-,CASSLGGADNQPQHF,TGCGCCAGCAGCTTGGGGGGAGCTGACAATCAGCCCCAGCATTTT
TRBV5-6,-,TRBJ2-7,-,CASSLVTRDSYEQYF,TGTGCCAGCAGCTTGGTGACCAGGGACTCCTACGAGCAGTACTTC
TRBV20-1,-,TRBJ1-2,-,CSARSGYGYTF,TGCAGTGCTAGGTCGGGCTATGGCTACACCTTC
TRBV2,-,TRBJ1-5,-,CASSSREEQPQHF,TGTGCCAGCAGTTCGAGGGAGGAACAGCCCCAGCATTTT
TRBV7-2,-,TRBJ1-3,-,CASSSQGRGLKNTIYF,TGTGCCAGCAGCAGCCAAGGACGGGGACTTAAAAACACCATATATTTT
TRBV6-5,TRBD1,TRBJ1-2,once,CASSRRTGVYGYTF,TGTGCCAGCAGTCGACGGACAGGGGTCTATGGCTACACCTTC
TRBV4-1,TRBD2,TRBJ2-1,-,CAEKHASSGGEGEQFF,TGCGCCGAGAAGCATGCCTCGAGCGGGGGGGAGGGTGAGCAGTTCTTC
TRBV7-2,-,TRBJ1-3,-,CASSSQRGTGNTIYF,TGTGCCAGCAGCTCCCAACGGGGAACTGGAAACACCATATATTTT
TRBV7-2,-,TRBJ2-5,once,CASSLGFGRGTQETQYF,TGTGCCAGCAGCTTAGGCTTCGGAAGGGGAACACAAGAGACCCAGTACTTC
TRBV5-1,-,TRBJ1-1,-,CASSHGRGDTEAFF,TGCGCCAGCAGCCACGGACGGGGGGACACTGAAGCTTTCTTT
TRBV6-5,-,TRBJ1-5,once,CASSTARRQPQHF,TGTGCCAGCAGCACTGCCCGGAGGCAGCCCCAGCATTTT
TRBV7-9,-,TRBJ2-2,-,CASSLEPGGAGELFF,TGTGCCAGCAGCTTAGAACCCGGGGGTGCCGGGGAGCTGTTTTTT
TRBV11-1,-,TRBJ1-1,-,CASHEGTEAFF,TGTGCCAGCCATGAGGGAACTGAAGCTTTCTTT
TRBV5-4,TRBD1,TRBJ2-7,once,CASSLGGTGRYEQYF,TGTGCCAGCAGCTTGGGAGGGACAGGGAGATACGAGCAGTACTTC
TRBV5-1,-,TRBJ2-5,-,CASSPGTRQETQYF,TGCGCCAGCAGCCCCGGGACAAGACAAGAGACCCAGTACTTC
TRBV28,-,TRBJ1-5,-,CASGGLSNQPQHF,TGTGCCAGCGGGGGGTTAAGCAATCAGCCCCAGCATTTT
TRBV14,TRBD2,TRBJ2-3,few,CASSRHSGGIEDTQYF,TGTGCCAGCAGCCGCCACAGCGGGGGGATTGAGGATACGCAGTATTTT
TRBV29-1,-,TRBJ2-5,-,CSVEVDRHQETQYF,TGCAGCGTTGAAGTGGACAGACACCAAGAGACCCAGTACTTC
TRBV18,TRBD1,TRBJ1-6,-,CASSPGTGVNSPLHF,TGTGCCAGCTCACCTGGGACAGGGGTAAATTCACCCCTCCACTTT
TRBV7-2,-,TRBJ1-4,-,CASSHGESPNEKLFF,TGTGCCAGCAGCCACGGGGAGTCCCCTAATGAAAAACTGTTTTTT
TRBV28,TRBD1,TRBJ1-5,-,CASSGEGQGALGPQHF,TGTGCCAGCAGCGGTGAGGGACAGGGGGCACTGGGGCCCCAGCATTTT
TRBV18,-,TRBJ1-6,-,CASSPYQGSDNSPLHF,TGTGCCAGCTCACCATATCAGGGGAGTGATAATTCACCCCTCCACTTT
TRBV18,-,TRBJ2-7,-,CASSPRTYEQYF,TGTGCCAGCTCGCCGAGGACCTACGAGCAGTACTTC
TRBV10-2,-,TRBJ1-5,-,CASSPQGSPEPQHF,TGCGCCAGCAGTCCTCAGGGGAGCCCGGAGCCCCAGCATTTT
TRBV3-1/TRBV3-2,-,TRBJ1-5,-,CASSQGAGRTQHF,TGTGCCAGCAGCCAAGGGGCAGGTAGGACCCAGCATTTT
TRBV5-1,TRBD1,TRBJ2-1,-,CASSLLTGQYNEQFF,TGCGCCAGCAGCTTATTAACGGGACAGTACAATGAGCAGTTCTTC
TRBV18,-,TRBJ1-1,-,CASSPKGSGDTEAFF,TGTGCCAGCTCACCCAAGGGGTCGGGGGACACTGAAGCTTTCTTT
TRBV5-1,-,TRBJ1-6,once,CASSLARQNNSPLHF,TGCGCCAGCAGCTTGGCCAGACAGAATAATTCACCCCTCCACTTT
TRBV10-2,-,TRBJ2-1,-,CASTQTDFPYNEQFF,TGCGCCAGCACTCAGACAGATTTCCCCTACAATGAGCAGTTCTTC
TRBV5-1,-,TRBJ1-1,-,CASSLDSPMNTEAFF,TGCGCCAGCAGCTTGGACAGCCCCATGAACACTGAAGCTTTCTTT
TRBV6-2/TRBV6-3,-,TRBJ2-5,-,CASSRGGGSQETQYF,TGTGCCAGCAGCAGGGGTGGGGGGTCCCAAGAGACCCAGTACTTC
TRBV7-2,-,TRBJ1-6,-,CASSLLGENSPLHF,TGTGCCAGCAGCTTACTCGGGGAGAATTCACCCCTCCACTTT
TRBV2,-,TRBJ1-4,-,CASASSATNEKLFF,TGTGCCAGTGCATCCAGTGCAACTAATGAAAAACTGTTTTTT
TRBV10-3,-,TRBJ1-3,-,CAIKGGVAGNTIYF,TGTGCCATCAAGGGGGGGGTAGCTGGAAACACCATATATTTT
TRBV4-2,-,TRBJ1-6,-,CASSQDMSGYSPLHF,TGTGCCAGCAGCCAAGATATGAGCGGGTATTCACCCCTCCACTTT
TRBV28,TRBD1,TRBJ2-7,-,CASSPRQGRSSYEQYF,TGTGCCAGCAGTCCGCGACAGGGACGAAGCTCCTACGAGCAGTACTTC
TRBV7-9,-,TRBJ1-2,-,CASSLRDNYGYTF,TGTGCCAGCAGCCTCCGGGATAACTATGGCTACACCTTC
TRBV28,TRBD1,TRBJ1-2,-,CASSTILTGGSYGYTF,TGTGCCAGCAGTACGATTTTGACAGGGGGCAGCTATGGCTACACCTTC
TRBV19,TRBD1,TRBJ1-1,-,CASSTGQGPGNTEAFF,TGTGCCAGTAGTACGGGACAGGGACCCGGGAACACTGAAGCTTTCTTT
TRBV2,TRBD2,TRBJ2-4,-,CASSTHSGGANIQYF,TGTGCCAGCAGTACTCATAGCGGGGGGGCAAACATTCAGTACTTC
TRBV6-4,TRBD1,TRBJ1-2,-,CASSDGAGTGLRGYTF,TGTGCCAGCAGTGACGGGGCCGGGACAGGGCTGCGTGGCTACACCTTC
TRBV7-8,-,TRBJ1-1,few,CASSFQGGNTEAFF,TGTGCCAGCAGCTTCCAAGGGGGGAACACTGAAGCTTTCTTT
TRBV27,TRBD2,TRBJ2-1,-,CASRRSSGGKYEQFF,TGTGCCAGCAGGAGATCTAGCGGGGGAAAATATGAGCAGTTCTTC
TRBV3-1/TRBV3-2,-,TRBJ1-1,-,CASREGNTEAFF,TGTGCCAGCAGAGAGGGAAACACTGAAGCTTTCTTT
TRBV5-5,TRBD2,TRBJ2-2,-,CASSKTGTSGGHHTGELFF,TGTGCCAGCAGCAAAACCGGGACTAGCGGGGGGCATCACACCGGGGAGCTGTTTTTT
TRBV28,-,TRBJ1-2,few,CASSLQTVVNYGYTF,TGTGCCAGCAGTTTACAGACAGTTGTTAACTATGGCTACACCTTC
TRBV5-8,-,TRBJ2-7,-,CASSPGGGKQYEQYF,TGTGCCAGCAGCCCAGGCGGGGGCAAGCAATACGAGCAGTACTTC
TRBV29-1,TRBD2,TRBJ2-3,once,CSVERGGTGDTQYF,TGCAGCGTTGAGCGGGGGGGCACGGGAGATACGCAGTATTTT
TRBV28,-,TRBJ2-4,few,CASSLGGKNIQYF,TGTGCCAGCAGTTTAGGGGGGAAAAACATTCAGTACTTC
TRBV28,-,TRBJ1-5,once,CASGRHSNQPQHF,TGTGCCAGCGGCAGGCATAGCAATCAGCCCCAGCATTTT
TRBV29-1,TRBD1,TRBJ1-2,-,CSVGTGSPANYGYTF,TGCAGCGTTGGGACAGGGAGCCCTGCTAACTATGGCTACACCTTC
TRBV3-1/TRBV3-2,TRBD2,TRBJ2-1,-,CASSHKSGILAGGDNEQFF,TGTGCCAGCAGCCACAAATCGGGTATCCTAGCGGGGGGGGACAATGAGCAGTTCTTC
TRBV28,-,TRBJ2-1,-,CASNFGISSYNEQFF,TGTGCCAGCAATTTCGGGATAAGCTCCTACAATGAGCAGTTCTTC
TRBV6-5,-,TRBJ2-2,-,CASTGVRGTGELFF,TGTGCCAGCACCGGGGTACGTGGCACCGGGGAGCTGTTTTTT